One and the same sample provided the 16 T cell receptor beta chains below, sequenced in a study of spatial heterogeneity in lung cancer. Time point here: sample taken at primary tumor resection. TCRdb redid the calling of the 5' RACE reads with MiXCR, one entry per CDR3 protein. The profile shows roughly 19,000 distinct CDR3 sequences, 7.5% of them singletons. General study results and limits: For expanded intratumoral alpha and beta TCRs, counts tracked tumor mutation counts.

No cognate antigen is known for these TCRs. The source was lung tumor tissue, collected at surgery. The receptors here all came from a male donor with early-stage non-small cell lung cancer.

This clonotype has ten or more counts. J is TRBJ1-4 and V is TRBV27; TRBD1 matches at 7 bases. In germline, CDR1 is MNHEY, CDR2 SMNVEV (reference sequence). Germline trimming cut 7 bases from V and 14 bases from J; bases unmatched to any gene: 7. The CDR3 contains 11 residues. In DNA, the CDR3 is TGTGCCAGCAAATGGAGGGGGCGCCTGTTTTTT. The encoded protein is CASKWRGRLFF.

The chain links TRBV20-1 to TRBJ1-1; D is uncertain. Trimming removed 6 bases at V and 0 bases at J, with 11 bases between. In germline, CDR1 is DFQATT, CDR2 SNEGSKA (reference sequence). The CDR3 consists of 13 residues. This CDR3 is CSAIPDVNTEAFF. The DNA for the CDR3 is TGCAGTGCCATCCCCGACGTGAACACTGAAGCTTTCTTT.

This clonotype was counted many times. The chain couples TRBV28 to TRBJ1-2, with 9 bases identical to TRBD1. CDR1 is MDHEN and CDR2 is SYDVKM in the germline V gene. V shed 2 bases and J 0 bases; nucleotides not matched to a gene: 7. The CDR3 length is 17 residues. CDR3 region: CASSLDRGGLTNYGYTF. The DNA of the CDR3 is TGTGCCAGCAGTTTAGACAGGGGGGGCCTTACTAACTATGGCTACACCTTC.

Regarding this clonotype: A much larger clone differs by one base, so this may be a read error. CDR3: CASSPPRMNTEAFF. The DNA for the CDR3 is TGTGCCAGCAGCCCCCCCCGAATGAACACTGAAGCTTTCTTT. V and J are TRBV3-1 and TRBJ1-1; D is uncertain. CDR1 LGHDT and CDR2 YNNKEL come from the germline V gene (reference sequence). There are 14 residues in the CDR3. Trimming took 4 bases from V and 0 from J, leaving 9 bases between them.

This clonotype was seen many times. The J gene is TRBJ1-5, the V gene TRBV6-6; TRBD1 matches at 7 bases. The CDR3 covers 15 residues. CDR1 and CDR2 (germline): MNHNY, SVGAGI (reference sequence). The V and J ends lost 2 bases and 2 bases, in that order; junction bases with no gene match: 3. The CDR3 sequence: CASSYRQGRNQPQHF. In DNA form, the CDR3 reads TGTGCCAGCAGTTACAGACAGGGCCGCAATCAGCCCCAGCATTTT.

The chain employs TRBV20-1 and TRBJ2-6, with D maybe TRBD1 (5 bases). Trimming removed 6 bases at V and 0 bases at J, with 15 bases between. The CDR3 runs to 16 residues. Germline V gene data show CDR1 as DFQATT and CDR2 as SNEGSKA (reference sequence). The CDR3 protein is CSARAQAHSGANVLTF. The CDR3 DNA is TGCAGTGCCAGGGCACAGGCTCACTCTGGGGCCAACGTCCTGACTTTC.

This clonotype has more than one count but fewer than ten. For the CDR3, the DNA is TGTGCCAGCAGCGAGACTATAGCGGGGGGAAGGGGGACCCAGTACTTC. Residues: CASSETIAGGRGTQYF. This chain joins TRBV7-8 and TRBJ2-5; the match to TRBD2 covers 10 bases. With V trimmed by 5 bases and J by 7 bases, 13 bases remained unmatched. CDR1 SGHVS and CDR2 FQNEAQ come from the germline V gene. CDR3 length equals 16 residues.

This clonotype was observed many times. The V call is TRBV10-3, the J call TRBJ2-5; perhaps TRBD2 as D (7 bases). The germline V gene encodes CDR1 ENHRY and CDR2 SYGVKD. The V end lost 11 bases, the J end lost 6 bases, and 19 bases lay between the germline ends. CDR3 length: 13 residues. The CDR3 DNA sequence: TGTGCCTCGACCGAGGCGGGGGCACAGACCCAGTACTTC. Translation gives CASTEAGAQTQYF.

In regard to this clonotype: A much larger clone is a single base away; this may be a read error. V usage is TRBV5-4 and J usage is TRBJ1-2; D not certain. Germline V gene data show CDR1 as SGHNT and CDR2 as YYREEE (reference sequence). The CDR3 spans 14 residues. Trimming took 4 bases from V and 12 from J, leaving 22 bases between them. The CDR3 spells CASSRGWNCAEDTF. CDR3 in DNA: TGTGCCAGCAGCCGCGGTTGGAATTGTGCGGAAGACACCTTC.

There are many counts of this clonotype. This chain links TRBV7-2 with TRBJ1-1, with D uncertain. The CDR3 runs 14 residues. The germline V gene encodes CDR1 SGHTA and CDR2 FQGNSA. Trimming took off 3 bases at V and 1 base at J, with 9 bases between the two ends. CDR3 in DNA: TGTGCCAGCAGCTTGTCTACCGAGAACACTGAAGCTTTCTTT. Protein sequence: CASSLSTENTEAFF.

This clonotype was recorded at least ten times. V and J are TRBV28 and TRBJ1-2, with D uncertain. Trimming took 7 bases from V and 1 from J, leaving 7 bases between them. Germline values: CDR1 MDHEN, CDR2 SYDVKM. The CDR3 is 12 residues long. For the CDR3, the DNA is TGTGCCAGCACCTCTTATAACTATGGCTACACCTTC. Translated: CASTSYNYGYTF.

This clonotype has ten or more counts. This chain uses TRBV4-1 with TRBJ1-3; D may be TRBD1 (5 bases). Trimming cost V 0 bases and J 1 base, with 13 bases left between them. The CDR3 extends over 17 amino acids. Germline CDR1 is MGHRA and CDR2 is YSYEKL. The CDR3 loop is CASSQEGRGDSGNTIYF. The CDR3 nucleotides read TGCGCCAGCAGCCAAGAAGGAAGAGGGGATTCTGGAAACACCATATATTTT.

This clonotype is medium-sized by share. V is TRBV7-2 and J is TRBJ2-7; TRBD2 agrees at 10 bases. With V trimmed by 5 bases and J by 9 bases, 13 bases remained unmatched. The V gene's germline CDR1 is SGHTA and CDR2 FQGNSA. This CDR3 is 15 amino acids long. This CDR3 is CASSAGTSAPSGQYF. In DNA form, the CDR3 reads TGTGCCAGCAGCGCCGGGACTAGCGCCCCGTCGGGGCAGTACTTC.

The rearrangement links TRBV3-1 to TRBJ2-1; no firm D call. The germline V and J ends were trimmed by 0 bases and 9 bases, with 9 bases remaining between them. The CDR3 sequence is 13 residues long. Germline-derived CDR1 and CDR2 are LGHDT and YNNKEL (reference sequence). CDR3 protein: CASSQDPDAEQFF. The CDR3 nucleotides read TGTGCCAGCAGCCAAGACCCCGACGCTGAGCAGTTCTTC.

This clonotype came up many times. This chain uses TRBV3-1 with TRBJ1-3; possibly TRBD1 for D (5 bases). This CDR3 contains 16 residues. CDR1 and CDR2 (germline): LGHDT, YNNKEL (reference sequence). The V and J ends lost 0 bases and 0 bases respectively, with 9 bases between them. This CDR3 reads CASSQEGRVSGNTIYF. The CDR3 DNA reads TGTGCCAGCAGCCAAGAAGGCAGGGTCTCTGGAAACACCATATATTTT.

This clonotype was found many times. The chain uses TRBV20-1 and TRBJ1-1, with 9 nucleotides matching TRBD1. CDR3 length equals 16 residues. From germline, CDR1 is DFQATT and CDR2 SNEGSKA (reference sequence). V trimming: 2 bases; J trimming: 0 bases; junction bases outside the gene matches: 7. CDR3 sequence: CSARWNRGRMNTEAFF. The CDR3 coding sequence is TGCAGTGCTAGATGGAACAGGGGGCGCATGAACACTGAAGCTTTCTTT.